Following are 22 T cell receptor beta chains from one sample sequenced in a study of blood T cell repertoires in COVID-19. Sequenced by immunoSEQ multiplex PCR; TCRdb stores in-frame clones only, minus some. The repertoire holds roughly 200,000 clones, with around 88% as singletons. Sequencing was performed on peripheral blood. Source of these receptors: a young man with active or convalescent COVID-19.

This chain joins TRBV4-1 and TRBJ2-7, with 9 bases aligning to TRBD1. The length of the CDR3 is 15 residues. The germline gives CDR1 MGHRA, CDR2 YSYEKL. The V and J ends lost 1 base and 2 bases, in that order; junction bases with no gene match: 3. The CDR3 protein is CASSQGTGAPYEQYF. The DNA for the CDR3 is TGCGCCAGCAGCCAAGGGACAGGGGCTCCCTACGAGCAGTACTTC.

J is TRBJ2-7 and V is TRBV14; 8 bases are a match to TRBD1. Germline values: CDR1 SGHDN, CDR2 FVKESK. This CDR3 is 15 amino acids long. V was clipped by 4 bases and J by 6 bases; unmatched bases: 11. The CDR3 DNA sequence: TGTGCCAGCAGCCCAGGGGACAGGCCCAAGTCCGAGCAGTACTTC. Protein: CASSPGDRPKSEQYF.

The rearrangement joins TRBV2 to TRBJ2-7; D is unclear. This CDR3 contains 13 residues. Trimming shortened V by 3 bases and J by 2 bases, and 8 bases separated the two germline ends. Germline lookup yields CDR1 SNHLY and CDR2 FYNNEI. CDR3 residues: CASSEGRTYEQYF. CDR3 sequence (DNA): TGTGCCAGCAGTGAGGGCAGGACCTACGAGCAGTACTTC.

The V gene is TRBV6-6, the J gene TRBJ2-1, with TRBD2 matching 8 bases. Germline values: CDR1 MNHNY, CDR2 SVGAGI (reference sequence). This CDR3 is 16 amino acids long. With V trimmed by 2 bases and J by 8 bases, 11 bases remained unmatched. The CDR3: CASSYQLAVSGDEQFF. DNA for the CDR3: TGTGCCAGCAGTTACCAACTAGCGGTGTCGGGGGATGAGCAGTTCTTC.

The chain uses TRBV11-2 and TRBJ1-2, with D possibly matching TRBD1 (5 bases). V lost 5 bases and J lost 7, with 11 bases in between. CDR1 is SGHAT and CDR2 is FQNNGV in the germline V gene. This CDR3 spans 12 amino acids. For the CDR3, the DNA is TGTGCCAGCAGCCTTCAGGGAAGTGGCTACACCTTC. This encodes CASSLQGSGYTF.

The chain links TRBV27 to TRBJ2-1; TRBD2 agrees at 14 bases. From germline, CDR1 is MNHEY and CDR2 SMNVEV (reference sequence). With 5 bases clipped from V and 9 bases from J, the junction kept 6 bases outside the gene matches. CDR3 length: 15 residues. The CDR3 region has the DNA TGTGCCAGCAGTCGAGGGACTAGCGGGAGAACTGAGCAGTTCTTC. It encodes CASSRGTSGRTEQFF.

The chain's CDR3 is CATSRDLLGPEASDTQYF. The CDR3 bases are TGTGCCACCAGCAGAGATTTATTGGGCCCGGAGGCTTCAGATACGCAGTATTTT. V gene TRBV15 combines with J gene TRBJ2-3, with a weak D call TRBD2 (5 bases). Germline CDR1 LNHNV, CDR2 YYDKDF (reference sequence). The length of the CDR3 is 18 residues. V gave up 0 bases and J gave up 4 bases, with 20 bases separating them.

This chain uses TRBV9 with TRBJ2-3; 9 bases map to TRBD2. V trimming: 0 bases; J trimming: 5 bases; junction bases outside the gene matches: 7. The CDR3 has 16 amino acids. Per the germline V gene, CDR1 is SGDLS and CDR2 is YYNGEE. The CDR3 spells CASSVGREGLVDTQYF. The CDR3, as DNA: TGTGCCAGCAGCGTAGGGCGGGAGGGCCTGGTAGATACGCAGTATTTT.

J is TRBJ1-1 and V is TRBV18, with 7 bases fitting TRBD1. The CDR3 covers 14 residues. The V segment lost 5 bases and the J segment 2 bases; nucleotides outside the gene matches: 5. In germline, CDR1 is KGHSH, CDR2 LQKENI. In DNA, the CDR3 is TGTGCCAGCTCAAGACAGGGACCAAACACTGAAGCTTTCTTT. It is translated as CASSRQGPNTEAFF.

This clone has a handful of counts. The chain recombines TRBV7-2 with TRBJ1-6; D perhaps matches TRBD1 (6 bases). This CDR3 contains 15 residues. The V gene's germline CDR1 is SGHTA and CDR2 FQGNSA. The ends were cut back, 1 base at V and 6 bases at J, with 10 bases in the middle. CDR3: CASSLDRVGNSPLHF. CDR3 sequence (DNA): TGTGCCAGCAGCTTAGACAGGGTGGGTAATTCACCCCTCCACTTT.

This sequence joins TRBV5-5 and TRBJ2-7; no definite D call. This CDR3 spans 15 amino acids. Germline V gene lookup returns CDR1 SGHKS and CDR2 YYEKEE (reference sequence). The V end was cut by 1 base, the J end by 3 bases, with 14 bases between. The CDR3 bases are TGTGCCAGCAGCTTGAATTCGGGTACTTACTACGAGCAGTACTTC. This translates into CASSLNSGTYYEQYF.

CDR3 bases: TGTGCCAGTAGTCGTTCGGGTGTTGGAAATGAGCAGTTCTTC. Amino acids: CASSRSGVGNEQFF. This chain joins TRBV19 and TRBJ2-1; D not certain. V was clipped by 5 bases and J by 7 bases, with 15 bases between them. The CDR3 totals 14 residues. Germline CDR1 LNHDA, CDR2 SQIVND (reference sequence).

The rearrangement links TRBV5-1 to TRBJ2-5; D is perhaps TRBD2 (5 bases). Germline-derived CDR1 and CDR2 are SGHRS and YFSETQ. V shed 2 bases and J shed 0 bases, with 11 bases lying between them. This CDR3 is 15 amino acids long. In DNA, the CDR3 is TGCGCCAGCAGCTTTAAATTCGGGGACCAAGAGACCCAGTACTTC. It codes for CASSFKFGDQETQYF.

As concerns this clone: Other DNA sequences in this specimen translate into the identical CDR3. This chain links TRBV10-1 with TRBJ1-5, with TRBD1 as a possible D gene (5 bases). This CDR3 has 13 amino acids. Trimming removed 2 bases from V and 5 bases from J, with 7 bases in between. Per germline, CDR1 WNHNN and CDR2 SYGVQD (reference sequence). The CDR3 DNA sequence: TGCGCCAGCAGTGAGGGGGGGGATCAGCCCCAGCATTTT. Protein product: CASSEGGDQPQHF.

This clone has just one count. DNA of the CDR3: TGTGCCAGCAGCCTCATAGGGGGGGGCGGCTACACCTTC. Translated, it gives CASSLIGGGGYTF. The chain combines TRBV7-9 with TRBJ1-2, with a tentative D call TRBD1 (6 bases). The CDR3 is 13 amino acids. Germline V lookup: CDR1 SEHNR, CDR2 FQNEAQ (reference sequence). Trimming removed 5 bases at V and 8 bases at J, with 15 bases between.

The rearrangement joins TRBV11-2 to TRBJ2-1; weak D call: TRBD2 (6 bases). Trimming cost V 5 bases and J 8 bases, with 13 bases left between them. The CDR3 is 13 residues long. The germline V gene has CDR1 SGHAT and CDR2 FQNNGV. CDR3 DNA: TGTGCCAGCAGCCTCACTTGGGAGGATGAGCAGTTCTTC. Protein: CASSLTWEDEQFF.

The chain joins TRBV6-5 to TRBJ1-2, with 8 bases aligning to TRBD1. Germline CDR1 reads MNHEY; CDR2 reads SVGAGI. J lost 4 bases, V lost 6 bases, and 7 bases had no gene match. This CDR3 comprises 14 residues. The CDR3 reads CASSADRATYGYTF. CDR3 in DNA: TGTGCCAGCAGCGCGGACAGGGCGACCTATGGCTACACCTTC.

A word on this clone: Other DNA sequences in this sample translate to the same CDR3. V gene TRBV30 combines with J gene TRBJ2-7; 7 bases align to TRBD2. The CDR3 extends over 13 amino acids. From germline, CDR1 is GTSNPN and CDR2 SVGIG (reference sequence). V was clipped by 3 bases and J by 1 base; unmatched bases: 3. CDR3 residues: CAWSGGSSYEQYF. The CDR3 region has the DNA TGTGCCTGGAGCGGCGGGAGTTCCTACGAGCAGTACTTC.

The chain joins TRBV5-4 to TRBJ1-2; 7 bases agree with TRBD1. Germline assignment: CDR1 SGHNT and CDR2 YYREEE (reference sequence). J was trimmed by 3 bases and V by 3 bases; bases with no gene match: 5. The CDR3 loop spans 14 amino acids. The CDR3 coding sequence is TGTGCCAGCAGCTATACAACAGGGGACTATGGCTACACCTTC. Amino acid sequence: CASSYTTGDYGYTF.

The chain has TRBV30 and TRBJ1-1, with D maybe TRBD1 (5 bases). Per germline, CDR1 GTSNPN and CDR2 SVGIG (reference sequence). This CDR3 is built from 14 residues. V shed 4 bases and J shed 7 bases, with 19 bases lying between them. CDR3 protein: CAWTRKQAFSEAFF. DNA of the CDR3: TGTGCCTGGACCCGAAAACAGGCATTTAGTGAAGCTTTCTTT.

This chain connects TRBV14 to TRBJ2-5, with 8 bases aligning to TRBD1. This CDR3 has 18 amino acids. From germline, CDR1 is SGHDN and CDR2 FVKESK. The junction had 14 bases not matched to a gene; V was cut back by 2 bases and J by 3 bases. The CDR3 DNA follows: TGTGCCAGCAGCCAAAATTTGCACCGGACAGGGAGAGAAGAGACCCAGTACTTC. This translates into CASSQNLHRTGREETQYF. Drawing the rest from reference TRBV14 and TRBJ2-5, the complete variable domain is EAGVTQFPSHSVIEKGQTVTLRCDPISGHDNLYWYRRVMGKEIKFLLHFVKESKQDESGMPNNRFLAERTGGTYSTLKVQPAELEDSGVYFCASSQNLHRTGREETQYFGPGTRLLVL.

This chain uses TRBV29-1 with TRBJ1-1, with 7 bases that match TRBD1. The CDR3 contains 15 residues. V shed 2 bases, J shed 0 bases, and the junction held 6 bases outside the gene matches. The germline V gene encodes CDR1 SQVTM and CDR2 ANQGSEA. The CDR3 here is CSVESMTGLNTEAFF. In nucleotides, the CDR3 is TGCAGCGTTGAATCTATGACAGGGCTGAACACTGAAGCTTTCTTT.